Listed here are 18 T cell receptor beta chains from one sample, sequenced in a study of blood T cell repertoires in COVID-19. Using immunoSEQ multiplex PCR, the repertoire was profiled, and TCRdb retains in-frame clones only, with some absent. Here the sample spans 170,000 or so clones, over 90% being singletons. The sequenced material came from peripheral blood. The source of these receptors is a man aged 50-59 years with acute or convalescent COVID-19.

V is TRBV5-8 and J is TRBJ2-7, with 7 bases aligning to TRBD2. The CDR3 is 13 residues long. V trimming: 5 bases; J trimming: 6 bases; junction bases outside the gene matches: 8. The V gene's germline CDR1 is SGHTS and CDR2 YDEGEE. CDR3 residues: CASRYKGGVEQYV. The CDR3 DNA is TGTGCCAGCAGGTATAAGGGAGGGGTCGAGCAGTACGTC.

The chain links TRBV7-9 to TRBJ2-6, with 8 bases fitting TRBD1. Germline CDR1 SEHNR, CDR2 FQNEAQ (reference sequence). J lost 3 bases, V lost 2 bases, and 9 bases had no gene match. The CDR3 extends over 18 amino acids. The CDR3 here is CASSLLQGGAYGANVLTF. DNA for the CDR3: TGTGCCAGCAGCTTACTACAGGGGGGAGCGTATGGGGCCAACGTCCTGACTTTC.

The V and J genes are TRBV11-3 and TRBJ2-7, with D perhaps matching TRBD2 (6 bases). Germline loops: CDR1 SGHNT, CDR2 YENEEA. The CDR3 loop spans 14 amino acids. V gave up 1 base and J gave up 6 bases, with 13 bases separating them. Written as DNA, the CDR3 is TGTGCCAGCAGCTTAGGCCCCCAGCGGGCCGAGCAGTACTTC. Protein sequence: CASSLGPQRAEQYF.

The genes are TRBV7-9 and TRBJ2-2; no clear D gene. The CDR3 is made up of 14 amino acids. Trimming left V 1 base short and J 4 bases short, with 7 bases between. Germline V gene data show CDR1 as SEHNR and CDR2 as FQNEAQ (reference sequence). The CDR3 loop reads CASSLGGLTGELFF. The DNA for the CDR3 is TGTGCCAGCAGCTTAGGTGGCCTCACCGGGGAGCTGTTTTTT.

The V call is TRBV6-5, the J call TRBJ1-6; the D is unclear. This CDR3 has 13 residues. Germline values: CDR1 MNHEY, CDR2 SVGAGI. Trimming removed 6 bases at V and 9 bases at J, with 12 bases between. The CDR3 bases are TGTGCCAGCAGAGAGGTGGTGGGTTCACCCCTCCACTTT. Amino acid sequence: CASREVVGSPLHF.

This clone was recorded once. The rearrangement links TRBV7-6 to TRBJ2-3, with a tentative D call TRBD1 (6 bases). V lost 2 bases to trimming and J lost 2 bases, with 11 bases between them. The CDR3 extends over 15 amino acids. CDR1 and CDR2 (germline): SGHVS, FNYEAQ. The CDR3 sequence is CASSLRAGDTDTQYF. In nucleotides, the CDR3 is TGTGCCAGCAGCTTAAGGGCAGGGGACACAGATACGCAGTATTTT.

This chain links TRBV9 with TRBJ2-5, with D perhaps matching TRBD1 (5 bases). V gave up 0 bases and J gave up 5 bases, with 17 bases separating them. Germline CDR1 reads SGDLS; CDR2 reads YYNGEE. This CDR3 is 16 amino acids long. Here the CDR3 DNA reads TGTGCCAGCAGCGTAGTTCCAGTTTCAGGGCTGGAGACCCAGTACTTC. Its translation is CASSVVPVSGLETQYF.

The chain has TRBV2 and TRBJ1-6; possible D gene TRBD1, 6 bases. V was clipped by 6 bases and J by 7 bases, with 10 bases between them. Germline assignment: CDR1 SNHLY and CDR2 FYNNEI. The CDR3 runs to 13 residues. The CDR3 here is CASSRQENSPLHF. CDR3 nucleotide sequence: TGTGCCAGCAGCAGACAGGAAAATTCACCCCTCCACTTT.

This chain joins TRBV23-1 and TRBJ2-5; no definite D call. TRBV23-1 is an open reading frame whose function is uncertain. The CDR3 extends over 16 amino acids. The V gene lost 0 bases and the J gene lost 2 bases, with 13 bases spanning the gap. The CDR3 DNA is TGCGCCAGCAGTCAATCTGTCGACTTAAATCAAGAGACCCAGTACTTC. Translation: CASSQSVDLNQETQYF.

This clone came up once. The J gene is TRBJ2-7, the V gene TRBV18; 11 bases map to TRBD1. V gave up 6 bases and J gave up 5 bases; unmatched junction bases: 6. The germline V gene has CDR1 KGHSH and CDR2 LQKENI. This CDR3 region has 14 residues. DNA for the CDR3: TGTGCCAGCTCGCGGACAGGGGGCAGGGACGAGCAGTACTTC. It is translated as CASSRTGGRDEQYF.

The CDR3 here is CATSDGVGQGYEQYF. The DNA for the CDR3 is TGTGCCACCAGTGACGGGGTGGGACAGGGGTACGAGCAGTACTTC. The chain carries TRBV24-1 and TRBJ2-7, with TRBD1 identical over 10 bases. V shed 4 bases and J 4 bases; nucleotides not matched to a gene: 6. The CDR3 is 15 amino acids. Germline V lookup: CDR1 KGHDR, CDR2 SFDVKD.

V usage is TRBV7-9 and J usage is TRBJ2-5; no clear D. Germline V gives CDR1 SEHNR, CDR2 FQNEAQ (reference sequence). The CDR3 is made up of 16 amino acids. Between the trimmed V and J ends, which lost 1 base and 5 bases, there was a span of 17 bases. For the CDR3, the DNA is TGTGCCAGCAGCTTAGATGTCCCACTCCCAACCGAGACCCAGTACTTC. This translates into CASSLDVPLPTETQYF. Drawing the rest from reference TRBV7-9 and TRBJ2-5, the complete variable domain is DTGVSQNPRHKITKRGQNVTFRCDPISEHNRLYWYRQTLGQGPEFLTYFQNEAQLEKSRLLSDRFSAERPKGSFSTLEIQRTEQGDSAMYLCASSLDVPLPTETQYFGPGTRLLVL.

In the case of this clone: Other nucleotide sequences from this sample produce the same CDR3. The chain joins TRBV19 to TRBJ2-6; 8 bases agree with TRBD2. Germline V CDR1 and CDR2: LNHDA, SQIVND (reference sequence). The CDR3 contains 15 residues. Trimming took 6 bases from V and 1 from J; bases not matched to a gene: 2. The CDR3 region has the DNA TGTGCCAGTAGCCCGGGGGGGTCTGGGGCCAACGTCCTGACTTTC. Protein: CASSPGGSGANVLTF.

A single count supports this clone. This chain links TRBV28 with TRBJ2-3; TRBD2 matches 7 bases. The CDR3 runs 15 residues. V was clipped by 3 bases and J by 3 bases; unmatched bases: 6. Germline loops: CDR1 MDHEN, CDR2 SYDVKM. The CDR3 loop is CASSFTGLITDTQYF. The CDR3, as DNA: TGTGCCAGCAGTTTCACGGGACTAATAACAGATACGCAGTATTTT.

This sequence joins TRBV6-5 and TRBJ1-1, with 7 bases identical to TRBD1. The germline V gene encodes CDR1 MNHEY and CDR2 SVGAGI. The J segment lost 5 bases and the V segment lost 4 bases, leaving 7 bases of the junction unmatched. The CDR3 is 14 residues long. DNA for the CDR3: TGTGCCAGCAGTTTAACCAGGGGGTGGACTGAAGCTTTCTTT. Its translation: CASSLTRGWTEAFF.

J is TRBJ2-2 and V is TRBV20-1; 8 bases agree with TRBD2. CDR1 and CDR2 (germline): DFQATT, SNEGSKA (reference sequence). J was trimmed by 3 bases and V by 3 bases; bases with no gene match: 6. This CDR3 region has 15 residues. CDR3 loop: CSASPLAGHTGELFF. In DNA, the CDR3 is TGCAGTGCTAGTCCCCTAGCGGGCCACACCGGGGAGCTGTTTTTT.

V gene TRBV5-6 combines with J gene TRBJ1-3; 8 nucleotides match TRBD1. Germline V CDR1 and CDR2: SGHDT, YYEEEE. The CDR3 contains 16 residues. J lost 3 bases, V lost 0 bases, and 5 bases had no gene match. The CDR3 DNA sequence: TGTGCCAGCAGCTTGGCACAGGGGGAACATGGAAACACCATATATTTT. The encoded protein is CASSLAQGEHGNTIYF.

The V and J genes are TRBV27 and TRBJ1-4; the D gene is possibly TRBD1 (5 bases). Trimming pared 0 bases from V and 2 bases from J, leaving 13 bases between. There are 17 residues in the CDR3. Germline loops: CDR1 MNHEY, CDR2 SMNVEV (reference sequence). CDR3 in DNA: TGTGCCAGCAGTTTATCCGACCGCAGGGCGACTAATGAAAAACTGTTTTTT. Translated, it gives CASSLSDRRATNEKLFF.